This T cell receptor (beta chain) was sequenced during a study of blood T cell repertoires in COVID-19 (TCRdb year 2020). In terms of the full investigation: Samples from collaborators originated in the United States, Italy and Spain and spanned both the acute and convalescent phases of COVID-19. Where HLA class I and class II types were available, the types were taken from metadata supplied by the sample provider, not from assay-based typing. Nearly every sample came with metadata listing a de-identified subject ID, COVID-19 status, age in years and sex. The dataset comprised deeply sampled blood TCRbeta repertoires from subjects exposed to, actively infected with, or recovered from COVID-19. The repertoires were made available in a free public database intended to serve as a resource for research on the immune response to SARS-CoV-2. The samples were drawn from the first 160 participants of the ongoing ImmuneRACE study and from more than 1,000 subjects provided by 6 global collaborators. The material from the prospective study consisted of cDNA or gDNA derived from T cells, B-cell-depleted T cells, or PBMCs.

Participants in the prospective study were aged about 18 to 89 years, lived in 24 United States geographic areas, and enrolled through a virtual design. Cohort assignment in the prospective study relied on participant-reported clinical history from a screening survey and a study questionnaire. ImmuneRACE Cohort 3 recovered participants were defined by two consecutive negative NP/OP PCR tests, healthcare professional clearance, or symptom resolution. In the prospective study, whole blood, serum and a nasopharyngeal or oropharyngeal swab were collected from each participant by mobile phlebotomists. Prospective study participants could optionally give additional blood draws and questionnaires over an approximately two-month period. Prospective study blood samples were shipped either frozen or at room temperature before DNA extraction. V and J are truncated by 0 bases and 0 bases respectively, leaving an intervening sequence of 14 bases. There are 16 amino acids in the CDR3, from cysteine to phenylalanine inclusive. Left in the record is the CDR3 DNA by itself, 48 bases read in frame from the first base. CDR1 and CDR2 are read off the germline V gene (reference sequence) as GTSNPN and SVGIG.

The immunoSEQ Assay, a bias-controlled multiplex PCR, was used to amplify TCRbeta CDR3 regions from genomic DNA. For the original study's pipeline: The number of nucleated cells in each sample was estimated from the amplification of reference gene primers within the assay. To quantify the absolute abundance of each unique TCRbeta CDR3 rearrangement, sequence reads were collapsed and filtered. Productive Simpson clonality was computed per sample as the square root of Simpson's diversity index over productive rearrangements. TCRdb holds this immuneACCESS table with in-frame rearrangements only. Some clones are missing; in checked studies, unresolved V genes explain under half, and the rest has no known cause. The DNA gave D and trimming, while V, J and clone size come from that table. The sample data list about 380,000 clones, and 85% to 90% of these were observed just once. Approximately 1.2% of the sample goes to the ten largest clones.

Study-level results and caveats: How much clinical and demographic metadata was included differed by source and by participant, and the metadata was provided uncurated.

Comments on this clone: No antigen is known for it. No much larger clonotype is one base removed from it; base qualities were not supplied.

The TCR sequence derives from a woman between 18 and 29 years old who had recovered from COVID-19. The rearranged segments are TRBV30 and TRBJ1-1; a confident D gene designation cannot be given. Sequenced material: PBMCs or T cells enriched from blood (not recorded which). The nucleotide sequence reads as follows: TGTGCCTGGAGTGTATTTCGGGGATCCATGAACACTGAAGCTTTCTTT. This is translated as CAWSVFRGSMNTEAFF. Reference TRBV30 and TRBJ1-1 genes cover what lies past the CDR3, so the full variable domain is SQTIHQWPATLVQPVGSPLSLECTVEGTSNPNLYWYRQAAGRGLQLLFYSVGIGQISSEVPQNLSASRPQDRQFILSSKKLLLSDSGFYLCAWSVFRGSMNTEAFFGQGTRLTVV.